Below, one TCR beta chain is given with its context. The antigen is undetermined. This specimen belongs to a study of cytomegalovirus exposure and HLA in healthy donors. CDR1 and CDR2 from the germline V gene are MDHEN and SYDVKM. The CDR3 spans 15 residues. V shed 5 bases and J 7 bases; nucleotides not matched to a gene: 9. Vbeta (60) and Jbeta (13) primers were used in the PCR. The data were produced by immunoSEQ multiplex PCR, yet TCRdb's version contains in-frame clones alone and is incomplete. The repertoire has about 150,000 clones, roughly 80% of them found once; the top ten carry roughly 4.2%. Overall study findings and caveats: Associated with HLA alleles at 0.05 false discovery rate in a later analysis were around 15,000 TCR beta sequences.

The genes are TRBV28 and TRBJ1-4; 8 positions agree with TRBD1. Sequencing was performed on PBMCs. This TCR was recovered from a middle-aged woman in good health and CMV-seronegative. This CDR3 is CASSGTGGWSEKLFF. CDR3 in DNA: TGTGCCAGCAGTGGTACAGGGGGATGGAGTGAAAAACTGTTTTTT.